Listed below are T cell receptor beta chains from one sample, sequenced in a study of T cells in Graves' hyperthyroidism and ophthalmopathy. TCRdb fed the multiplex PCR reads into MiXCR, producing one record per CDR3 protein. The table records some 500,000 distinct CDR3 sequences, 16% of them present only once. Specimen: blood. These TCRs come from a young woman with Graves' ophthalmopathy. CDR3s include the opening cysteine and the closing phenylalanine or tryptophan. A D gene is named only where the DNA matches it firmly. A row's size may be missing; if present it is once, few, many or a size class.

cdr3_length j_call v_call d_call clone_size cdr3_nt cdr3_aa
13 TRBJ1-5 TRBV30 NA many TGTGCCTGGAGTGTACATAGGTTTCAGCCCCAGCATTTT CAWSVHRFQPQHF
13 TRBJ1-6 TRBV6-1 NA NA TGTGCCAGCAGTGCGAGTTATAATTCACCCCTCCACTTT CASSASYNSPLHF
13 TRBJ2-7 TRBV12-3/TRBV12-4 NA many TGTGCCAGCAGTTTAGATGGGGCCTACGAGCAGTACTTC CASSLDGAYEQYF
13 TRBJ2-7 TRBV6-2/TRBV6-3 TRBD1 NA TGTGCCAGCAGTTACATCGGGACAGAGGAGCAGTACTTC CASSYIGTEEQYF
21 TRBJ2-1 TRBV20-1 NA NA TGCAGTGCTAGAGATTACCTCGGGGAGACACATATTTTTCGCTCCTACAATGAGCAGTTCTTC CSARDYLGETHIFRSYNEQFF
12 TRBJ1-2 TRBV28 NA NA TGTGCCAGCAGTGGAGACAGTTATGGCTACACCTTC CASSGDSYGYTF
12 TRBJ1-2 TRBV29-1 NA NA TGCAGCGTTGGTGACAACCTTGGGGGCTACACCTTC CSVGDNLGGYTF
15 TRBJ2-1 TRBV5-6 TRBD1 NA TGTGCCAGCAGCTTCCGGGACAGCTCCTACAATGAGCAGTTCTTC CASSFRDSSYNEQFF
13 TRBJ2-5 TRBV20-1 NA many TGCAGTGCTAGAGGGGACACCGGGAAGACCCAGTACTTC CSARGDTGKTQYF
14 TRBJ2-2 TRBV30 NA many TGTGCCTGGAGTGTTCACCTGAACACCGGGGAGCTGTTTTTT CAWSVHLNTGELFF
14 TRBJ2-7 TRBV20-1 NA few TGCAGTGCTAGTAAACTAGCCCTCTCCTACGAGCAGTACTTC CSASKLALSYEQYF
12 TRBJ2-1 TRBV6-2/TRBV6-3 NA NA TGTGCCAGCAGTGAGAGTTCCGGTGAGCAGTTCTTC CASSESSGEQFF
11 TRBJ2-1 TRBV6-1 NA NA TGTGCCAGCAGTACCAGCAATGAGCAGTTCTTC CASSTSNEQFF
16 TRBJ1-2 TRBV29-1 TRBD1 NA TGCAGCGTTTGGGACGGGGGACAGAGAGATAACTATGGCTACACCTTC CSVWDGGQRDNYGYTF
18 TRBJ1-1 TRBV6-5 NA NA TGTGCCAGCAGTTACTCGTATTATGAAGACGGTATGAACACTGAAGCTTTCTTT CASSYSYYEDGMNTEAFF
15 TRBJ2-3 TRBV19 NA NA TGTGCCAGTATGGTCCGGGGGGCAGGCACAGATACGCAGTATTTT CASMVRGAGTDTQYF
13 TRBJ2-5 TRBV28 NA NA TGTGCCAGTAGTTTAAGAGCTTCCGAGACCCAGTACTTC CASSLRASETQYF
15 TRBJ1-5 TRBV7-2 TRBD1 few TGTGCCAGCAGCTTAGAGCACAGGGGTGAGGAGCCCCAGCATTTT CASSLEHRGEEPQHF
14 TRBJ2-1 TRBV28 NA few TGTGCCAGCCTAAGCTCCAGATCTGCAAATGAGCAGTTCTTC CASLSSRSANEQFF
15 TRBJ2-7 TRBV4-2 TRBD2 many TGTGCCAGCAGCCGAGGGACTAGCGGTGCCTACGAGCAGTACTTC CASSRGTSGAYEQYF
14 TRBJ2-6 TRBV7-3 TRBD1 NA TGTGCCAGCAGCGCCGGGGTGAACAGGGGGATCCTGACTTTC CASSAGVNRGILTF
16 TRBJ1-3 TRBV5-1 TRBD1 NA TGCGCCAGCAGCTTGGGATTAGGGGGCTTTGGAAACACCATATATTTT CASSLGLGGFGNTIYF
15 TRBJ2-4 TRBV28 TRBD1 NA TGTGCCAGCAGTAAAGGACAGGGCTGGGAAAACATTCAGTACTTC CASSKGQGWENIQYF
15 TRBJ1-4 TRBV9 NA NA TGTGCCAGCAGCGTAGCCTTGGGACGGGATGAAAAACTGTTTTTT CASSVALGRDEKLFF
13 TRBJ2-7 TRBV20-1 TRBD1 many TGCAGTGCCTTTATAGGACAGGGTACCGAGCAGTACTTC CSAFIGQGTEQYF
18 TRBJ2-3 TRBV4-2 TRBD2 few TGTGCCAGCAGCCAAGGACTAGCGGGAGGGCGCGGCACAGATACGCAGTATTTT CASSQGLAGGRGTDTQYF
15 TRBJ2-2 TRBV30 TRBD2 many TGTGCCTGGAGTGATAGCGGGCGGTACACCGGGGAGCTGTTTTTT CAWSDSGRYTGELFF
18 TRBJ2-1 TRBV5-1 TRBD2 NA TGCGCCAGCAGCATAGGACTAGCGGGAGGACTTGGCTACAATGAGCAGTTCTTC CASSIGLAGGLGYNEQFF
15 TRBJ2-1 TRBV28 NA NA TGTGCCAGCAGTTTAATCGGCGGGTTCGGCAATGAGCAGTTCTTC CASSLIGGFGNEQFF
13 TRBJ2-7 TRBV5-1 TRBD2 many TGCGCCAGCAGCTTGGGGGCTAGCGGAGAGCAGTACTTC CASSLGASGEQYF
18 TRBJ2-7 TRBV24-1 NA many TGTGCCACCAGCTCCACGGGCAAGACAGGCGAGCTTTCCTACGAGCAGTACTTC CATSSTGKTGELSYEQYF
16 TRBJ2-7 TRBV20-1 TRBD2 many TGCAGTGCTAGTGGACTAGCGGGAGGGCCTAAGTACGAGCAGTACTTC CSASGLAGGPKYEQYF
17 TRBJ2-1 TRBV9 TRBD2 many TGTGCCAGCAGCGTAGGGGAGACTAGCGCAGGACCCAATGAGCAGTTCTTC CASSVGETSAGPNEQFF
15 TRBJ1-4 TRBV15 TRBD1 NA TGTGCCACCAGCAGAGATATGGGACAGAATGAAAAACTGTTTTTT CATSRDMGQNEKLFF
17 TRBJ1-5 TRBV28 NA many TGTGCCAGCAGTCCCGCCGTGGTGGGGTCGCCCCTGGCGCCCCAGCATTTT CASSPAVVGSPLAPQHF
20 TRBJ1-2 TRBV30 TRBD1 NA TGTGCCTGGAGTCCGGTGGGACAGAATATGATTATGGTGGGGGACTATGGCTACACCTTC CAWSPVGQNMIMVGDYGYTF
15 TRBJ2-2 TRBV6-2/TRBV6-3 NA NA TGTGCCAGCAGTTACCTTGGACTCAACACCGGGGAGCTGTTTTTT CASSYLGLNTGELFF
18 TRBJ1-1 TRBV5-1 NA many TGCGCCAGCAGCTTGGGGAGGTCGGCCAGGCCTAAAAACACTGAAGCTTTCTTT CASSLGRSARPKNTEAFF
13 TRBJ1-3 TRBV7-2 TRBD1 NA TGTGCCAGCACCGACAGGGGGAGAAACACCATATATTTT CASTDRGRNTIYF
11 TRBJ2-7 TRBV5-1 NA many TGCGCCAGCAGCTACAATCGCGAGCAGTACTTC CASSYNREQYF
15 TRBJ1-6 TRBV7-9 TRBD1 NA TGTGCCAGCAGCTTGACAGGGGGCGTCCATTCACCCCTCCACTTT CASSLTGGVHSPLHF
15 TRBJ1-6 TRBV25-1 NA NA TGTGCCAGCAGTGGAACCGGGAGACCGAATTCACCCCTCCACTTT CASSGTGRPNSPLHF
13 TRBJ1-2 TRBV25-1 NA NA TGTGCCAGCAGTGCGGGGGGATTTTTAGGCTACACCTTC CASSAGGFLGYTF
14 TRBJ1-1 TRBV6-2/TRBV6-3 NA few TGTGCCAGCACCATCACCTCTTCGGGCACTGAAGCTTTCTTT CASTITSSGTEAFF
17 TRBJ2-7 TRBV28 TRBD1 many TGTGCCAGCAGTCCGGGACAGGGGGCGCGCCCAAGCCACGAGCAGTACTTC CASSPGQGARPSHEQYF
18 TRBJ2-1 TRBV3-1 TRBD2 many TGTGCCAGCAGCCAAGATGTACTGAGGAGCGGGGACTACAATGAGCAGTTCTTC CASSQDVLRSGDYNEQFF
12 TRBJ1-1 TRBV30 NA many TGTGCCTGGAGTCAGGGAAACACTGAAGCTTTCTTT CAWSQGNTEAFF
13 TRBJ2-7 TRBV28 NA NA TGTGCCAGCAGTTTGGGGGTGGAGGACGAGCAGTACTTC CASSLGVEDEQYF
12 TRBJ2-7 TRBV29-1 TRBD1 many TGCAGCACCCTGGACAGGGGCCACGAGCAGTACTTC CSTLDRGHEQYF